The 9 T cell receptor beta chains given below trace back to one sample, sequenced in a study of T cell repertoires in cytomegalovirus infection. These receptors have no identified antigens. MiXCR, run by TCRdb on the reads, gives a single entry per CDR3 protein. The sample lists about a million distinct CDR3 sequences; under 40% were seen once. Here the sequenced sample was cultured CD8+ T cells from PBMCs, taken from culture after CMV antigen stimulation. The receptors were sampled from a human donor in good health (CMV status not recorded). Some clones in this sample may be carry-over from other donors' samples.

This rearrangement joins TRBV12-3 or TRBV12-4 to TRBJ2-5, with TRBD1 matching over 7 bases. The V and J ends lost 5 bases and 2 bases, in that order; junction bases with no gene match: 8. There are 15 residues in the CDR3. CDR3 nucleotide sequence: TGTGCCAGCAGTCCATGGACAGGAAGTCAAGAGACCCAGTACTTC. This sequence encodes CASSPWTGSQETQYF.

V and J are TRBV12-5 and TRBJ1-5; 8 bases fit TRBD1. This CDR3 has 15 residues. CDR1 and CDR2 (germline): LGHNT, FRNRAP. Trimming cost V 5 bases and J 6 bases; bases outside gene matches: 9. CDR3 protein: CASGTGQGAGQPQHF. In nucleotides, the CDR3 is TGTGCTAGTGGTACCGGACAGGGCGCGGGTCAGCCCCAGCATTTT.

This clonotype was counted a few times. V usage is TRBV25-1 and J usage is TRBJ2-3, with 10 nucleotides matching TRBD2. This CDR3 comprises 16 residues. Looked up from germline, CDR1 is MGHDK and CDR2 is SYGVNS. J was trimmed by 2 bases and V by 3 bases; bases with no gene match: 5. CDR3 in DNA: TGTGCCAGCAGTGAGCAAGCGGGGGGGACCACAGATACGCAGTATTTT. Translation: CASSEQAGGTTDTQYF.

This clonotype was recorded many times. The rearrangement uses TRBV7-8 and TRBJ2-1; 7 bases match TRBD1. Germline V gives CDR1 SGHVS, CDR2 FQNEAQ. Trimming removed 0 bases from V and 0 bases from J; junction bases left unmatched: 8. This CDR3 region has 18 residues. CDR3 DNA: TGTGCCAGCAGCTTAGCCCTACAGGGGACGGGCTCCTACAATGAGCAGTTCTTC. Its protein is CASSLALQGTGSYNEQFF.

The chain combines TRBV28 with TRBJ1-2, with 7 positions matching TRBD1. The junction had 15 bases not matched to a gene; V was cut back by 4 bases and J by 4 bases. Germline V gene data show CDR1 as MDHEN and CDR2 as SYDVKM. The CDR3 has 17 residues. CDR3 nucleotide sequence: TGTGCCAGCAGTTCGTCAGACAGGGTTTCTACCCCCTATGGCTACACCTTC. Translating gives CASSSSDRVSTPYGYTF.

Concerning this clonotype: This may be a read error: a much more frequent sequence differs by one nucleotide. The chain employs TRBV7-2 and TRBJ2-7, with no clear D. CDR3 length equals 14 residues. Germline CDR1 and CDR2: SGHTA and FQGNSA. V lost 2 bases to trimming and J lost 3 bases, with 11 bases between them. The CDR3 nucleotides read TGTGCCAGCAGCTTAAACTTTCCGTTCTACGAGCAGTACTTC. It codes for CASSLNFPFYEQYF.

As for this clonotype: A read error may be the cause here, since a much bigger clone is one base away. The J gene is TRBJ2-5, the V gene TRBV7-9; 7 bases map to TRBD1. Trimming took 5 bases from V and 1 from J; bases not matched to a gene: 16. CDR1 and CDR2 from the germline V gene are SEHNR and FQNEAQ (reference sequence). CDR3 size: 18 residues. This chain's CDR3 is CASSDGTVGPVTQETQYF. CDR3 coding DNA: TGTGCCAGCAGCGACGGGACAGTTGGTCCAGTTACCCAAGAGACCCAGTACTTC.

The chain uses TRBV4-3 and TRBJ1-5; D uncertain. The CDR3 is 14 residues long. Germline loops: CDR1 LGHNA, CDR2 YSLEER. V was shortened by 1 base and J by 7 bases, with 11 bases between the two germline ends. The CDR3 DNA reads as TGCGCCAGCAGCCAAGCCCGGGCTCCCCAGCCCCAGCATTTT. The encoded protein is CASSQARAPQPQHF.

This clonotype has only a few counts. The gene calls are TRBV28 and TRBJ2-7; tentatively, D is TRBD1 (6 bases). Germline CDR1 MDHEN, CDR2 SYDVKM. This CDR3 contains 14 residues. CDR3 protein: CASSPEQGSSEQYV. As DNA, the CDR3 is TGTGCCAGCAGTCCCGAACAGGGTTCCTCCGAGCAGTACGTC.